The next 7 T cell receptor beta chains were all read from a single sample in a study of identical twins. TCRdb re-called the 5' RACE reads through MiXCR, storing one row per CDR3 protein. The sample comprises about 330,000 distinct CDR3 sequences, 12% of which are singletons, and roughly 7% rests with the top ten. Another study also made use of these data, one on yellow fever vaccine responses in identical twins.

The sample taken for sequencing was CD8+ T cells sorted from blood. The source of these receptors is a woman younger than 35 in good health.

In this sample, this clonotype turned up a few times. The chain uses TRBV3-1 and TRBJ2-1; 8 nucleotides agree with TRBD2. V gave up 0 bases and J gave up 2 bases; unmatched junction bases: 9. The CDR3 loop spans 18 amino acids. Germline V gene sequence: CDR1 LGHDT, CDR2 YNNKEL (reference sequence). The CDR3 DNA follows: TGTGCCAGCAGCCAAGAAGGAGGGCTAGCGGGCGCCTACAATGAGCAGTTCTTC. Its protein is CASSQEGGLAGAYNEQFF.

The chain uses TRBV10-3 and TRBJ1-1, with 10 bases that match TRBD1. V trimming: 10 bases; J trimming: 4 bases; junction bases outside the gene matches: 15. Looked up from germline, CDR1 is ENHRY and CDR2 is SYGVKD. The CDR3 sequence is 16 residues long. The CDR3 coding sequence is TGTGCCACCCACTCCGGGACAGGGGTTTTGGGCACTGAAGCTTTCTTT. Its translation: CATHSGTGVLGTEAFF.

In this sample, this clonotype turned up many times. The J gene is TRBJ2-5, the V gene TRBV4-1; no firm D call. The V and J ends lost 2 bases and 6 bases respectively, with 16 bases between them. Germline CDR1 MGHRA, CDR2 YSYEKL. The CDR3 extends over 15 amino acids. Here the CDR3 reads CASSQYMAPSQTQYF. CDR3 bases: TGCGCCAGCAGCCAATACATGGCGCCATCCCAGACCCAGTACTTC.

This clonotype appeared a few times. The V gene is TRBV3-1, the J gene TRBJ2-6; 8 bases agree with TRBD1. Germline lookup yields CDR1 LGHDT and CDR2 YNNKEL (reference sequence). The CDR3 length is 19 residues. The J segment lost 3 bases and the V segment lost 0 bases, leaving 10 bases of the junction unmatched. Here the CDR3 DNA reads TGTGCCAGCAGCCAAGAGGTCGGGTCAGGGGGCGTTGGGGCCAACGTCCTGACTTTC. Translating it yields CASSQEVGSGGVGANVLTF.

This clonotype occurred a few times. The chain joins TRBV7-2 to TRBJ2-1, with 7 bases fitting TRBD2. CDR3 length equals 17 residues. The V gene's germline CDR1 is SGHTA and CDR2 FQGNSA. The V gene end was trimmed by 1 base and the J gene end by 6 bases; junction bases not matched to a gene: 12. The DNA of the CDR3 is TGTGCCAGCAGCTTAGTCGAGGGAGGGCCCCCTGGCAATGAGCAGTTCTTC. Translated, it gives CASSLVEGGPPGNEQFF.

The rearrangement joins TRBV16 to TRBJ2-1, with 10 bases lining up with TRBD1. CDR3 length: 16 amino acids. Germline lookup yields CDR1 KGHSY and CDR2 FQNENV. Germline trimming cut 3 bases from V and 6 bases from J; bases unmatched to any gene: 8. The CDR3 sequence is CASSHAGTGVSNEQFF. The CDR3, as DNA: TGTGCCAGCAGCCATGCCGGGACAGGGGTAAGCAATGAGCAGTTCTTC.

There are a few counts of this clonotype. The V and J genes are TRBV20-1 and TRBJ1-5, with 7 bases that match TRBD1. The V gene end was trimmed by 3 bases and the J gene end by 6 bases; junction bases not matched to a gene: 8. The germline CDR1 and CDR2 sequences are DFQATT and SNEGSKA (reference sequence). This CDR3 is built from 14 residues. CDR3 nucleotides: TGCAGTGCTAGGGTCCGGGACAGTATTCAGCCCCAGCATTTT. It yields the protein CSARVRDSIQPQHF.